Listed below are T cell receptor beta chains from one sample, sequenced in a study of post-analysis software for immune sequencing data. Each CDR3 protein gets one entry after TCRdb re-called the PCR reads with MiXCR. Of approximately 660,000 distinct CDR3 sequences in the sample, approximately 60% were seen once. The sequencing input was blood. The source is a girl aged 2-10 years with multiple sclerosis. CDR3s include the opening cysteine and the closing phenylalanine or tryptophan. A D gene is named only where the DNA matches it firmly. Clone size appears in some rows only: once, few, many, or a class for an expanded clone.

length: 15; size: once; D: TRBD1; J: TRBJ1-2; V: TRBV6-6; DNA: TGTGCCAGCTCCCAGGTCGACAGGGGAGATGGCGGCTACACCTTC; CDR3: CASSQVDRGDGGYTF
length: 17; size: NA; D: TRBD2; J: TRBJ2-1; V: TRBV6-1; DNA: TGTGCCAGCAGTGAAGCACTGCGGCTAGCGGTCTACAATGAGCAGTTCTTC; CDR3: CASSEALRLAVYNEQFF
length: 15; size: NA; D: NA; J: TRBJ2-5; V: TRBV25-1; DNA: TGTGCCAGCAGTGAATTGTCTTTGGTGCCGGAGACCCAGTACTTC; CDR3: CASSELSLVPETQYF
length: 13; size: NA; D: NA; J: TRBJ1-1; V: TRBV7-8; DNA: TGTGCCAGCACCGAATACGGGGGCACTGAAGCTTTCTTT; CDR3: CASTEYGGTEAFF
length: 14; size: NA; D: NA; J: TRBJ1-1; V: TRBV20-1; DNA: TGCAGTGCTAAGGCGGGGGCGAAGAACACTGAAGCTTTCTTT; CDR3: CSAKAGAKNTEAFF
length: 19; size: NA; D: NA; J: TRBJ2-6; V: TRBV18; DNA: TGTGCCAGCTCACCAAGGGGGCATGGCGGAGGGTCTGGGGCCAACGTCCTGACTTTC; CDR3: CASSPRGHGGGSGANVLTF
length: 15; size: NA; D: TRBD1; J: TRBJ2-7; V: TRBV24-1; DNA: TGTGCCACCAGTGAATCGCAGGGGGCGAATTACGAGCAGTACTTC; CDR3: CATSESQGANYEQYF
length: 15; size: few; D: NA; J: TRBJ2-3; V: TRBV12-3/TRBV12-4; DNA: TGTGCCAGCAGTTTCTTACCACCCGGCGCAGATACGCAGTATTTT; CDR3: CASSFLPPGADTQYF
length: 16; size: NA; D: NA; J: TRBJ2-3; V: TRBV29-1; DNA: TGCAGCGCTACACCTAATTGGCAGGTCGGCACAGATACGCAGTATTTT; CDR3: CSATPNWQVGTDTQYF
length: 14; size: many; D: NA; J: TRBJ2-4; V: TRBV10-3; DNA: TGTGCCACTAACGACCTCCTAGGCCCAAACATTCAGTACTTC; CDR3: CATNDLLGPNIQYF
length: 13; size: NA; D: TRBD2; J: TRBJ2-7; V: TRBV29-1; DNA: TGCAGCGACGGGGGGGGAAGGTCCTACGAGCAGTACTTC; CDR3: CSDGGGRSYEQYF
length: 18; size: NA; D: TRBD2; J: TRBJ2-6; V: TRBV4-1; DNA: TGCGCCAGCAGCCAAGGACTAGCGGGTTACTCTGGGGCCAACGTCCTGACTTTC; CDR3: CASSQGLAGYSGANVLTF
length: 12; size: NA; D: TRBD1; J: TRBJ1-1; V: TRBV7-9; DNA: TGTGCCAGCAGCGAGGGGGCCGCTGAAGCTTTCTTT; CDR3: CASSEGAAEAFF
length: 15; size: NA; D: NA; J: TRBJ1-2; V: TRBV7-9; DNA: TGTACCAGCAGCTTAGTCGGACCCCCTAACTATGGCTACACCTTC; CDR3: CTSSLVGPPNYGYTF
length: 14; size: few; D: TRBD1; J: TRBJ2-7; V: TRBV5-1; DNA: TGCGCCAGCAGCTCCGGGACAGGGCATTCCGAGCAGTACTTC; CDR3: CASSSGTGHSEQYF
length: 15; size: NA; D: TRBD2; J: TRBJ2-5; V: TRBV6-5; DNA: TGTGCCAGCAGTTACCGGCGTGGGGGGGTTATTACCCAGTACTTC; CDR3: CASSYRRGGVITQYF